This entry lists 7 T cell receptor beta chains sequenced from one sample in a study of lymphopenia after photon versus proton radiotherapy (dated by TCRdb to between 2018 and 2021). Receptor libraries were prepared by the immunoSEQ multiplex PCR assay. The clones in this table, taken by TCRdb from immuneACCESS, are in-frame only. Not every clone is retained; where verified, under half of the shortfall comes from an unresolved V gene, and the cause of the rest is unknown. The sample table records roughly 30,000 clones; roughly 94% of these occur just once. The ten largest clonotypes hold just over 0.7% of the sample. Sequences were derived from peripheral blood, sampled from a patient treated with photon-based radiotherapy. The receptors here all came from a woman aged 45-65 years with cholangiocarcinoma.

V gene TRBV30 combines with J gene TRBJ1-2; a weak D match, TRBD1 (6 bases). V lost 4 bases and J 8 bases, leaving 14 bases between the germline ends. The germline V gene encodes CDR1 GTSNPN and CDR2 SVGIG (reference sequence). The CDR3 extends over 12 amino acids. The CDR3 sequence is CAWIVGGRGYTF. CDR3 DNA: TGTGCCTGGATCGTGGGGGGCAGGGGCTACACCTTC.

The V call is TRBV9, the J call TRBJ1-2; D remains unclear. The germline CDR1 and CDR2 sequences are SGDLS and YYNGEE. Trimming shortened V by 0 bases and J by 4 bases, and 10 bases separated the two germline ends. This CDR3 contains 14 residues. The CDR3 bases are TGTGCCAGCAGCGTAGTAGAGCAGAGCTATGGCTACACCTTC. As protein: CASSVVEQSYGYTF. The complete variable domain, with remaining parts taken from reference TRBV9 and TRBJ1-2, reads DSGVTQTPKHLITATGQRVTLRCSPRSGDLSVYWYQQSLDQGLQFLIQYYNGEERAKGNILERFSAQQFPDLHSELNLSSLELGDSALYFCASSVVEQSYGYTFGSGTRLTVV.

The chain links TRBV7-6 to TRBJ1-1; 7 nucleotides align to TRBD1. CDR3 length: 14 amino acids. J was trimmed by 5 bases and V by 4 bases; bases with no gene match: 7. Per germline, CDR1 SGHVS and CDR2 FNYEAQ. CDR3 in DNA: TGTGCCAGCAGCTCCCGGGACAGCCCGACTGAAGCTTTCTTT. This translates into CASSSRDSPTEAFF.

The J gene is TRBJ2-2, the V gene TRBV2; 7 bases are a match to TRBD1. Germline V gene data show CDR1 as SNHLY and CDR2 as FYNNEI. This CDR3 comprises 15 residues. V was clipped by 7 bases and J by 1 base; unmatched bases: 6. Here the CDR3 DNA reads TGTGCCAGCAATGCCTGGACAGGGAACACCGGGGAGCTGTTTTTT. This encodes CASNAWTGNTGELFF.

V is TRBV7-8 and J is TRBJ1-4, with a tentative D call TRBD1 (5 bases). The CDR3 sequence is 16 residues long. CDR1 is SGHVS, CDR2 FQNEAQ, per germline. With 5 bases removed from V and 4 bases from J, the gap between germline ends came to 17 bases. CDR3 residues: CASSPEFAGINEKLFF. CDR3 DNA: TGTGCCAGCAGCCCCGAGTTCGCAGGGATTAATGAAAAACTGTTTTTT.

This clone is a singleton in its sample. The chain carries TRBV7-2 and TRBJ2-5, with 12 nucleotides matching TRBD2. The CDR3 extends over 16 amino acids. In germline, CDR1 is SGHTA, CDR2 FQGNSA. J gave up 2 bases and V 5 bases, and 6 bases lay outside the gene matches. The CDR3 DNA is TGTGCCAGCAGCACACTAGCGGGGGGATTACAAGAGACCCAGTACTTC. This encodes CASSTLAGGLQETQYF.

This chain links TRBV5-1 with TRBJ2-1, with 7 bases identical to TRBD2. CDR3 length: 14 residues. V shed 0 bases and J 7 bases; nucleotides not matched to a gene: 4. CDR1 is SGHRS and CDR2 is YFSETQ in the germline V gene. CDR3 sequence (DNA): TGCGCCAGCAGCTTGGACGGCGGGGGTAATGAGCAGTTCTTC. Protein product: CASSLDGGGNEQFF.